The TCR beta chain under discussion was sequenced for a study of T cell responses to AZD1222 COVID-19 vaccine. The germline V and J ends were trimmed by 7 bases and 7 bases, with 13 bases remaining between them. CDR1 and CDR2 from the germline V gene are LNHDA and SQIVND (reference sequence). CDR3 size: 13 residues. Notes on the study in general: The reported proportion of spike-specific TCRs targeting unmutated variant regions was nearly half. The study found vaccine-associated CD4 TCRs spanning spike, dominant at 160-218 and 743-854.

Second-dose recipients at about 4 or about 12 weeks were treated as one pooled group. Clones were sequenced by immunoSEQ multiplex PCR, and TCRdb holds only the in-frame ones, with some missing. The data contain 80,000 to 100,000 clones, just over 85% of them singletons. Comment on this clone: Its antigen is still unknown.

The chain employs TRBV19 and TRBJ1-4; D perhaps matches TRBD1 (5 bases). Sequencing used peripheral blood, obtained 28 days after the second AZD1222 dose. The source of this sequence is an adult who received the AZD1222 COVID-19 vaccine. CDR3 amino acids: CASTITQGEKLFF. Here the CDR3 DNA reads TGTGCCAGTACCATCACCCAGGGTGAAAAACTGTTTTTT.